Listed below are T cell receptor beta chains from one sample, sequenced in a study of blood T cell repertoires in COVID-19. The table came from immunoSEQ multiplex PCR; TCRdb's copy has only in-frame clones and leaves some out. Of 200,000 or so clones listed, about 88% are singletons. Sequencing was done on a sample of peripheral blood. These receptors were collected from a woman aged 35 to 49 who had recovered from COVID-19. CDR3s include the opening cysteine and the closing phenylalanine or tryptophan. Each record gives: J gene, V gene, CDR3 protein.

TRBJ2-7 | TRBV4-2 | CASSFGQGATYEQYF
TRBJ1-2 | TRBV28 | CASRGGTVYGYTF
TRBJ1-4 | TRBV3-1/TRBV3-2 | CASSRGQELFF
TRBJ2-1 | TRBV13 | CASRMGLAADEQFF
TRBJ1-1 | TRBV5-8 | CASSFGGALNTEAFF
TRBJ2-3 | TRBV21-1 | CASNTLGKSRPWVRTDTQYF
TRBJ2-5 | TRBV11-2 | CASSLVVAAKETQYF
TRBJ2-7 | TRBV2 | CASLPLQGNEQYF
TRBJ1-6 | TRBV2 | CASSDGQGISPLHF
TRBJ2-1 | TRBV6-2/TRBV6-3 | CASSRGQYNEQFF
TRBJ2-1 | TRBV14 | CASSPNSGESYNEQFF
TRBJ2-7 | TRBV21-1 | CASREIPSGSQLLYYEQYF
TRBJ2-2 | TRBV19 | CASTTGQGASGELFF
TRBJ2-3 | TRBV7-9 | CASSQTSGRAGGTDTQYF
TRBJ2-6 | TRBV6-2/TRBV6-3 | CASSGPGTGTGANVLTF
TRBJ2-2 | TRBV11-3 | CASSLEDRVNTGELFF
TRBJ1-1 | TRBV18 | CASSPPPGENTEAFF
TRBJ2-1 | TRBV11-1 | CASSNVAEGLRDEQFF
TRBJ1-4 | TRBV6-5 | CASSTGTSEKLFF
TRBJ2-5 | TRBV11-3 | CASSGAGRQETQYF
TRBJ1-1 | TRBV3-1/TRBV3-2 | CASSSRDRGNEAFF
TRBJ1-5 | TRBV2 | CASSEQGRNQPQHF
TRBJ1-5 | TRBV14 | CASSLRDSNSNQPQHF
TRBJ2-2 | TRBV5-1 | CASSLTGTGDIGELFF
TRBJ2-1 | TRBV7-3 | CASSLDGSSYNEQFF
TRBJ1-3 | TRBV7-6 | CASSPGNTIYF
TRBJ1-1 | TRBV12-3/TRBV12-4 | CASSGRGAFF
TRBJ1-2 | TRBV7-2 | CASSSPQTVYNGYTF
TRBJ1-2 | TRBV7-2 | CASSLGPGGYTF
- | TRBV4-1 | CASSQTRDTLTSELFF
TRBJ2-5 | TRBV28 | CASNPGVREGRETQYF
TRBJ1-5 | TRBV28 | CASSFPGGVNQPQHF
TRBJ2-2 | TRBV6-5 | CASSPAKTSAGELFF
TRBJ2-1 | TRBV9 | CASSVVLAGGANEQFF
TRBJ2-1 | TRBV19 | CASSIGARLAGVNNEQFF
TRBJ2-1 | TRBV6-2/TRBV6-3 | CASSPGTARDEQFF